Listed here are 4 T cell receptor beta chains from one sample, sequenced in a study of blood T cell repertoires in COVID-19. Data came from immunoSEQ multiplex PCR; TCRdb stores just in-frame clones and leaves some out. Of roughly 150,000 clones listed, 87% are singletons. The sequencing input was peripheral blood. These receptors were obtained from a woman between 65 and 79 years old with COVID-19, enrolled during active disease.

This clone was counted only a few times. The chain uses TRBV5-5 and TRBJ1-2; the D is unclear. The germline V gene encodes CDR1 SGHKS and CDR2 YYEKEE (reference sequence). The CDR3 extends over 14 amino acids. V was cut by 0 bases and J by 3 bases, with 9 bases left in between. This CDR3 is CASSLGTAYYGYTF. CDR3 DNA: TGTGCCAGCAGCTTGGGAACAGCCTACTATGGCTACACCTTC.

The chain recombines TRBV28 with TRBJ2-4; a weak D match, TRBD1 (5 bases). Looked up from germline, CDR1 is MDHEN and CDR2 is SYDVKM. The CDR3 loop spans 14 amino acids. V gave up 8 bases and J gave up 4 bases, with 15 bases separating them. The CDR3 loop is CASDSLRAKNIQYF. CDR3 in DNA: TGTGCCAGCGACTCCCTCAGGGCAAAAAACATTCAGTACTTC.

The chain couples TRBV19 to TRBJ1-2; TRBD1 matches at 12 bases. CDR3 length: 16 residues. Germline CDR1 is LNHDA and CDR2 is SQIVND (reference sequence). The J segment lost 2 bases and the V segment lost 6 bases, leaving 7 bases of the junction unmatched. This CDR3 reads CASSPGQGAQNYGYTF. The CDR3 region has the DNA TGTGCCAGTAGCCCGGGACAGGGGGCGCAGAACTATGGCTACACCTTC.

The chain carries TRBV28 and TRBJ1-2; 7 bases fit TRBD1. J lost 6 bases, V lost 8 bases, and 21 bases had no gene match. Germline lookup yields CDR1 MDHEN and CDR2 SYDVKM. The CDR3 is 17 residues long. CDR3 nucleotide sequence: TGTGCCAGCGGGCGAATTGGACAGGCCGCTAGTGGTGATGGCTACACCTTC. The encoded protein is CASGRIGQAASGDGYTF.